Here is one T cell receptor (beta chain) with its context. Its antigen is undetermined. This sample is part of a study of T cells after posttransplantation cyclophosphamide. Study results and limitations: TRB clonality was highly associated with recipient CMV seropositivity and reactivation. Later blood repertoires were often dominated by clones from the donor CD8+ memory compartment. TRB overlap between skin or GI tissue T cells and blood was limited.

The method was immunoSEQ multiplex PCR; TCRdb's version includes in-frame clones alone and lacks a portion of them. The sample consists of around 30,000 clones, 86% of them appearing once. On the day of bone marrow donation, the related graft donor provided peripheral blood. After removal of 6 bases from V and 5 bases from J, the junction contained 12 bases not matched to a gene. The CDR3 consists of 15 residues. CDR1 and CDR2 (germline): MGHRA, YSYEKL. This clonotype was sampled from a man aged 50-59 years. Material for sequencing was PBMCs. The chain uses TRBV4-1 and TRBJ1-2, with 7 bases lining up with TRBD1. The CDR3 spells CASSLSMTGHYGYTF. The CDR3 nucleotides are TGCGCCAGCAGTCTGAGTATGACAGGGCATTATGGCTACACCTTC.